This T cell receptor (beta chain) stems from a study of T cell changes during pregnancy in multiple sclerosis. The data were produced by immunoSEQ multiplex PCR, yet TCRdb's version contains in-frame clones alone and is incomplete. This table holds some 21,000 clones, under 95% found once. The ends were cut back, 3 bases at V and 10 bases at J, with 15 bases in the middle. CDR3 length: 13 amino acids. Germline CDR1 reads LNHDA; CDR2 reads SQIVND (reference sequence). The sequence derives from a female donor with multiple sclerosis, enrolled in a pregnancy study. The genes are TRBV19 and TRBJ1-1; D may be TRBD1 (5 bases). Material: CD4+ T cells from peripheral blood mononuclear cells, obtained in the third trimester of pregnancy. In DNA form, the CDR3 reads TGTGCCAGTAGTATCGGGGGGGAGGAGGTAGCTTTCTTT. This encodes CASSIGGEEVAFF.